The next 29 T cell receptor beta chains were all read from a single sample in a study of blood T cell repertoires in COVID-19. Assay used: immunoSEQ multiplex PCR; TCRdb lists only in-frame clones, some missing. The repertoire holds hundreds of thousands of clones, around 80% seen once, with 5% to 6% in the top ten. The material sequenced was peripheral blood. Every receptor here comes from an older man with acute or convalescent COVID-19.

The J gene is TRBJ2-5, the V gene TRBV4-1; tentative D call: TRBD2 (7 bases). CDR3 size: 14 residues. Trimming left V 1 base short and J 7 bases short, with 13 bases between. Germline CDR1 is MGHRA and CDR2 is YSYEKL. DNA for the CDR3: TGCGCCAGCAGCCAAGGTGGGGGGGCCGGGACCCAGTACTTC. As protein: CASSQGGGAGTQYF.

J is TRBJ1-5 and V is TRBV29-1, with no clear D. Germline CDR1 is SQVTM and CDR2 is ANQGSEA. Trimming removed 1 base from V and 6 bases from J, with 10 bases in between. The CDR3 length is 13 residues. The CDR3 DNA is TGCAGCGTTGAAGCTGGCTCGGGTCAGCCCCAGCATTTT. Protein product: CSVEAGSGQPQHF.

This clone appeared a few times. The chain combines TRBV21-1 with TRBJ2-5; the DNA was not compared with TRBD2, the D call given in the table. TRBV21-1 counts as a pseudogene. This CDR3 is 16 amino acids long. CDR3 protein: CASSPRRGSDLETQYF. The CDR3 DNA sequence: TGTGCCAGCAGCCCCAGGAGGGGATCTGATTTGGAGACCCAGTACTTC.

The J gene is TRBJ2-5, the V gene TRBV7-3; 7 bases align to TRBD1. The CDR3 contains 13 residues. CDR1 SGHTA and CDR2 FQGTGA come from the germline V gene. V gave up 4 bases and J gave up 7 bases; unmatched junction bases: 6. The DNA of the CDR3 is TGTGCCAGCAGCTGGGACAGAAGAGGGACCCAGTACTTC. It yields the protein CASSWDRRGTQYF.

This chain links TRBV5-4 with TRBJ1-2; possible D gene TRBD1, 5 bases. The CDR3 is made up of 14 amino acids. Germline V gives CDR1 SGHNT, CDR2 YYREEE (reference sequence). V was cut by 1 base and J by 5 bases, with 12 bases left in between. This chain's CDR3 is CASSLTQGFYGYTF. The CDR3 DNA is TGTGCCAGCAGCTTGACGCAGGGCTTTTATGGCTACACCTTC.

The gene calls are TRBV7-8 and TRBJ1-5, with 10 bases lining up with TRBD1. Germline lookup yields CDR1 SGHVS and CDR2 FQNEAQ. This CDR3 region has 15 residues. The V segment lost 4 bases and the J segment 4 bases; nucleotides outside the gene matches: 4. This CDR3 reads CASSSTGGLNQPQHF. CDR3 sequence (DNA): TGTGCCAGCAGCTCGACAGGGGGCCTAAATCAGCCCCAGCATTTT.

This chain uses TRBV5-1 with TRBJ2-2, with TRBD1 matching 12 bases. V shed 4 bases and J 6 bases; nucleotides not matched to a gene: 4. Germline assignment: CDR1 SGHRS and CDR2 YFSETQ. CDR3 length: 15 residues. The CDR3 coding sequence is TGCGCCAGCAGCCCAGGGACAGGGGGCTCCGGGGAGCTGTTTTTT. It codes for CASSPGTGGSGELFF.

The J gene is TRBJ2-7, the V gene TRBV7-9; no firm D call. The CDR3 runs 16 residues. V was clipped by 4 bases and J by 2 bases, with 18 bases between them. Germline V lookup: CDR1 SEHNR, CDR2 FQNEAQ (reference sequence). The CDR3 coding sequence is TGTGCCAGCAGCTCCCCCCTGGCAGGCGCACCCTACGAGCAGTACTTC. Its protein product is CASSSPLAGAPYEQYF.

V gene TRBV25-1 combines with J gene TRBJ2-4; no clear D gene. Trimming left V 3 bases short and J 2 bases short, with 8 bases between. Germline loops: CDR1 MGHDK, CDR2 SYGVNS. The CDR3 has 14 residues. The CDR3 protein is CASSDLGPKNIQYF. The CDR3 nucleotides are TGTGCCAGCAGTGATCTAGGTCCCAAAAACATTCAGTACTTC. Combining the CDR3 with reference TRBV25-1 and TRBJ2-4 gives the whole variable domain EADIYQTPRYLVIGTGKKITLECSQTMGHDKMYWYQQDPGMELHLIHYSYGVNSTEKGDLSSESTVSRIRTEHFPLTLESARPSHTSQYLCASSDLGPKNIQYFGAGTRLSVL.

This clone was counted a few times. The chain has TRBV28 and TRBJ2-7, with D perhaps TRBD2 (7 bases). This CDR3 spans 14 amino acids. Germline assignment: CDR1 MDHEN and CDR2 SYDVKM. With 3 bases removed from V and 4 bases from J, the gap between germline ends came to 13 bases. The CDR3: CASSFYRGAYEQYF. The DNA for the CDR3 is TGTGCCAGCAGTTTTTACCGGGGGGCGTACGAGCAGTACTTC.

This clone was picked up one time. The V gene is TRBV2, the J gene TRBJ2-3; TRBD2 agrees at 9 bases. The CDR3 consists of 15 residues. The J segment lost 5 bases and the V segment lost 4 bases, leaving 7 bases of the junction unmatched. Germline V gene data show CDR1 as SNHLY and CDR2 as FYNNEI. The chain's CDR3 is CASSVASGVVDTQYF. For the CDR3, the DNA is TGTGCCAGCAGTGTAGCTAGCGGGGTCGTAGATACGCAGTATTTT.

The rearrangement links TRBV14 to TRBJ2-7; maybe TRBD1 (6 bases). Germline CDR1 SGHDN, CDR2 FVKESK. The CDR3 runs to 15 residues. V lost 1 base and J lost 3, with 13 bases in between. CDR3 DNA: TGTGCCAGCAGCCAAGTAGGGACATCCGTCTACGAGCAGTACTTC. This encodes CASSQVGTSVYEQYF.

The V gene is TRBV24-1, the J gene TRBJ2-4; no reliable D call. V was shortened by 5 bases and J by 4 bases, with 14 bases between the two germline ends. The germline CDR1 and CDR2 sequences are KGHDR and SFDVKD. The CDR3 runs 15 residues. CDR3 DNA: TGTGCCACCAGTGGGCAGCGACGCAAAAAAAACATTCAGTACTTC. Residues: CATSGQRRKKNIQYF.

The rearrangement joins TRBV10-3 to TRBJ2-3; D not certain. CDR1 is ENHRY and CDR2 is SYGVKD in the germline V gene. V lost 7 bases to trimming and J lost 0 bases, with 8 bases between them. The CDR3 spans 13 residues. The CDR3 DNA follows: TGTGCCATCACGGCAGGAAGCACAGATACGCAGTATTTT. It specifies CAITAGSTDTQYF.

The CDR3 protein is CAISSQGSDYGYTF. The CDR3 DNA is TGTGCCATCTCCTCCCAGGGGAGCGACTATGGCTACACCTTC. The chain has TRBV2 and TRBJ1-2; weak D call: TRBD1 (6 bases). V was trimmed by 10 bases and J by 3 bases, leaving 18 bases between them. This CDR3 region has 14 residues. Germline V gives CDR1 SNHLY, CDR2 FYNNEI.

This clone turned up a few times. The rearrangement uses TRBV29-1 and TRBJ1-2, with TRBD1 matching over 8 bases. The germline gives CDR1 SQVTM, CDR2 ANQGSEA. This CDR3 has 14 residues. The junction had 7 bases not matched to a gene; V was cut back by 2 bases and J by 5 bases. CDR3 sequence: CSVEPHGQGYGYTF. CDR3 sequence (DNA): TGCAGCGTTGAACCCCACGGACAGGGATATGGCTACACCTTC.

This clone showed up just a few times. This chain connects TRBV5-5 to TRBJ1-2; D perhaps matches TRBD1 (5 bases). The V gene lost 4 bases and the J gene lost 1 base, with 11 bases spanning the gap. CDR3 length equals 14 residues. Germline values: CDR1 SGHKS, CDR2 YYEKEE (reference sequence). CDR3 nucleotide sequence: TGTGCCAGCAGCGCGCTAGGGGATAACTATGGCTACACCTTC. Translation gives CASSALGDNYGYTF.

This chain uses TRBV5-5 with TRBJ1-2; a possible D gene is TRBD1 (5 bases). Trimming cost V 0 bases and J 0 bases, with 9 bases left between them. This CDR3 spans 15 amino acids. Germline V gives CDR1 SGHKS, CDR2 YYEKEE (reference sequence). The CDR3 DNA sequence: TGTGCCAGCAGCTTGGGTGGGGCTTCTAACTATGGCTACACCTTC. Protein product: CASSLGGASNYGYTF.

The J gene is TRBJ2-2, the V gene TRBV7-9; the match to TRBD2 covers 9 bases. The CDR3 totals 15 residues. CDR1 and CDR2 from the germline V gene are SEHNR and FQNEAQ (reference sequence). J gave up 6 bases and V 5 bases, and 7 bases lay outside the gene matches. CDR3: CASSPPSGEAGELFF. CDR3 DNA: TGTGCCAGCAGCCCCCCTAGCGGGGAGGCCGGGGAGCTGTTTTTT.

The chain carries TRBV30 and TRBJ1-6; D uncertain. The CDR3 extends over 13 amino acids. The germline gives CDR1 GTSNPN, CDR2 SVGIG (reference sequence). The V end was cut by 4 bases, the J end by 7 bases, with 11 bases between. In DNA, the CDR3 is TGTGCCTGGATGGCAGGCCGAAATTCACCCCTCCACTTT. Translation: CAWMAGRNSPLHF.

The V gene is TRBV28, the J gene TRBJ2-5, with D possibly being TRBD1 (6 bases). Per germline, CDR1 MDHEN and CDR2 SYDVKM. Trimming shortened V by 6 bases and J by 1 base, and 12 bases separated the two germline ends. The CDR3 loop spans 14 amino acids. The CDR3 loop is CASSLQGPQETQYF. In nucleotides, the CDR3 is TGTGCCAGCAGCCTACAGGGCCCCCAAGAGACCCAGTACTTC.

V usage is TRBV6-5 and J usage is TRBJ2-3; D not certain. Deletions cut 6 bases from V and 5 bases from J, with 6 bases between. The CDR3 spans 11 residues. Looked up from germline, CDR1 is MNHEY and CDR2 is SVGAGI. CDR3 coding DNA: TGTGCCAGCAGAAACAGAGATACGCAGTATTTT. Amino acids: CASRNRDTQYF.

The V gene is TRBV11-2, the J gene TRBJ1-3, with D unresolved. This CDR3 comprises 15 residues. V was cut by 0 bases and J by 9 bases, with 15 bases left in between. CDR1 SGHAT and CDR2 FQNNGV come from the germline V gene. This CDR3 reads CASSLDPPSISTIYF. In DNA form, the CDR3 reads TGTGCCAGCAGCTTAGATCCGCCTAGTATTTCCACCATATATTTT.

This clone has a handful of counts. The gene calls are TRBV5-1 and TRBJ2-2, with 7 bases aligning to TRBD2. With V trimmed by 6 bases and J by 5 bases, 10 bases remained unmatched. CDR3 length: 15 residues. The germline V gene encodes CDR1 SGHRS and CDR2 YFSETQ. CDR3: CASTSLLAQTGELFF. CDR3 DNA sequence: TGCGCCAGCACCTCCCTACTAGCGCAGACCGGGGAGCTGTTTTTT.

V usage is TRBV19 and J usage is TRBJ2-5; TRBD1 matches 10 bases. Trimming cost V 6 bases and J 5 bases; bases outside gene matches: 9. This CDR3 is 15 amino acids long. Germline CDR1 and CDR2: LNHDA and SQIVND (reference sequence). CDR3 amino acids: CASRQQGQGMETQYF. The CDR3 DNA reads TGTGCCAGTAGACAACAGGGACAGGGGATGGAGACCCAGTACTTC.

This chain connects TRBV5-4 to TRBJ1-2, with no clear D. Germline V gives CDR1 SGHNT, CDR2 YYREEE (reference sequence). This CDR3 spans 14 amino acids. Trimming took 0 bases from V and 2 from J, leaving 8 bases between them. The CDR3 spells CASSLGGQNYGYTF. The CDR3 DNA is TGTGCCAGCAGCTTGGGAGGTCAGAACTATGGCTACACCTTC.

The chain links TRBV27 to TRBJ2-7, with D maybe TRBD2 (7 bases). V was trimmed by 5 bases and J by 2 bases, leaving 13 bases between them. CDR3 length: 14 residues. Looked up from germline, CDR1 is MNHEY and CDR2 is SMNVEV (reference sequence). The CDR3 reads CASSQQGGPYEQYF. The DNA of the CDR3 is TGTGCCAGCAGTCAACAGGGAGGGCCCTACGAGCAGTACTTC.

The V call is TRBV9, the J call TRBJ2-5; 8 positions agree with TRBD1. The CDR3 has 17 residues. With 1 base clipped from V and 5 bases from J, the junction kept 13 bases outside the gene matches. Per germline, CDR1 SGDLS and CDR2 YYNGEE. This CDR3 reads CASSVFGQGEIGETQYF. The CDR3 DNA is TGTGCCAGCAGCGTATTTGGACAGGGAGAGATCGGGGAGACCCAGTACTTC.

This chain links TRBV25-1 with TRBJ2-3, with TRBD2 as a possible D gene (7 bases). CDR1 and CDR2 (germline): MGHDK, SYGVNS. V lost 8 bases, J lost 3 bases, and 12 bases lay in between. The CDR3 length is 13 residues. The CDR3 sequence: CASGGAGTDTQYF. Here the CDR3 DNA reads TGTGCCAGCGGGGGGGCCGGGACAGATACGCAGTATTTT.